These T cell receptor beta chains were read from a single sample in a study of somatic mutations in cytotoxic T cells in rheumatoid arthritis. The table came from immunoSEQ multiplex PCR; TCRdb's copy has only in-frame clones and leaves some out. In the table there are about 10,000 clones, around 90% of which are singletons. Sequenced material: CD8+ T cells sorted from blood. These TCRs come from a woman younger than 30 with rheumatoid arthritis. The CDR3 runs from the conserved cysteine through the conserved F or W. D genes are given only for firm matches. Clone size appears in some rows only: once, few, many, or a class for an expanded clone.

cdr3_length	j_call	v_call	clone_size	d_call	cdr3_aa	cdr3_nt
14	TRBJ2-1	TRBV7-8	.	TRBD2	CASSLSGGGGEQFF	TGTGCCAGCAGCTTAAGCGGGGGCGGGGGTGAGCAGTTCTTC
13	TRBJ2-7	TRBV11-2	.	.	CATEGASAYEQYF	TGTGCCACCGAAGGAGCCTCCGCCTACGAGCAGTACTTC
14	TRBJ2-2	TRBV4-2	.	.	CASTTGTNTGELFF	TGTGCCAGCACCACAGGGACGAACACCGGGGAGCTGTTTTTT
13	TRBJ1-4	TRBV30	few	.	CAWSVVTAEKLFF	TGTGCCTGGAGCGTAGTGACAGCGGAAAAACTGTTTTTT
15	TRBJ1-1	TRBV30	.	TRBD1	CAWSVPPGGRTEAFF	TGTGCCTGGAGTGTACCCCCAGGGGGACGGACTGAAGCTTTCTTT
14	TRBJ2-5	TRBV15	.	.	CATSRDPAGETQYF	TGTGCCACCAGCAGAGACCCAGCGGGAGAGACCCAGTACTTC
15	TRBJ2-3	TRBV6-4	.	TRBD2	CASSDSSGGADTQYF	TGTGCCAGCAGTGACTCGAGCGGGGGGGCAGATACGCAGTATTTT
14	TRBJ2-1	TRBV6-5	.	.	CASSYLEGLNEQFF	TGTGCCAGCAGTTACTTGGAGGGGTTGAATGAGCAGTTCTTC
16	TRBJ1-1	TRBV25-1	.	TRBD1	CASSEFWDRANTEAFF	TGTGCCAGCAGTGAATTTTGGGACAGGGCTAACACTGAAGCTTTCTTT
12	TRBJ2-2	TRBV9	.	.	CASLSGTGELFF	TGTGCCAGCCTCTCCGGCACCGGGGAGCTGTTTTTT
15	TRBJ1-3	TRBV13	.	TRBD1	CASSYEQGGGNTIYF	TGTGCCAGCAGCTACGAGCAGGGGGGTGGAAACACCATATATTTT
14	TRBJ1-2	TRBV5-1	.	TRBD1	CASRGTTGGEVYTF	TGCGCCAGCAGGGGAACGACAGGGGGCGAGGTCTACACCTTC
15	TRBJ2-7	TRBV14	.	.	CASSQDSLFAFEQYF	TGTGCCAGCAGCCAAGACTCCCTTTTTGCGTTCGAGCAGTACTTC
12	TRBJ1-1	TRBV19	.	.	CASKRGLTEAFF	TGTGCCAGTAAACGGGGTCTAACTGAAGCTTTCTTT
13	TRBJ1-1	TRBV29-1	.	TRBD1	CSVELGQGPEAFF	TGCAGCGTTGAACTCGGACAGGGGCCTGAAGCTTTCTTT
12	TRBJ1-2	TRBV9	.	.	CASSADSYGYTF	TGTGCCAGCAGCGCTGACAGCTATGGCTACACCTTC
16	TRBJ2-7	TRBV5-1	.	TRBD1	CASSLAGQGALNEQYF	TGCGCCAGCAGCTTGGCGGGACAGGGGGCATTGAACGAGCAGTACTTC
14	TRBJ1-4	TRBV9	.	.	CASSPGGFNEKLFF	TGTGCCAGCAGCCCCGGGGGGTTTAATGAAAAACTGTTTTTT
17	TRBJ2-3	TRBV5-1	.	TRBD2	CASSLVAGGPWTDTQYF	TGCGCCAGCAGCTTGGTTGCGGGGGGGCCGTGGACAGATACGCAGTATTTT
15	TRBJ1-3	TRBV6-4	once	.	CASRKDKGTGNTIYF	TGTGCCAGCAGGAAGGACAAAGGGACTGGAAACACCATATATTTT
15	TRBJ1-5	TRBV6-1	.	TRBD1	CASGAEGGVNQPQHF	TGTGCCAGCGGCGCTGAAGGGGGCGTCAATCAGCCCCAGCATTTT
14	TRBJ2-5	TRBV7-6	.	TRBD1	CASSLIGGMETQYF	TGTGCCAGCAGCTTAATAGGGGGCATGGAGACCCAGTACTTC
12	TRBJ1-1	TRBV28	few	TRBD1	CASSLGQAEAFF	TGTGCCAGCAGTCTGGGACAGGCAGAAGCTTTCTTT
16	TRBJ2-2	TRBV6-5	once	TRBD1	CASSYRWTGGSGELFF	TGTGCCAGCAGTTACCGATGGACAGGGGGGTCCGGGGAGCTGTTTTTT
15	TRBJ1-3	TRBV28	once	.	CASRNGLLSGNTIYF	TGTGCCAGCAGAAATGGGCTTCTCTCTGGAAACACCATATATTTT
15	TRBJ1-4	TRBV7-9	.	.	CASSLGAGYNEKLFF	TGTGCCAGCAGCTTAGGGGCAGGGTACAATGAAAAACTGTTTTTT
13	TRBJ1-1	TRBV5-6	.	.	CASSLGEDTEAFF	TGTGCCAGCAGCTTGGGGGAGGACACTGAAGCTTTCTTT
15	TRBJ2-7	TRBV19	.	TRBD2	CASSIDTAGTYEQYF	TGTGCCAGTAGTATAGATACAGCGGGGACCTACGAGCAGTACTTC
15	TRBJ2-7	TRBV21-1	.	.	CASRWTGGELYEQYF	TGTGCCAGCCGGTGGACAGGGGGCGAACTCTACGAGCAGTACTTC
15	TRBJ2-1	TRBV7-9	.	TRBD2	CASSLKREEYNEQFF	TGTGCCAGCAGCTTAAAGCGGGAGGAGTACAATGAGCAGTTCTTC
15	TRBJ1-4	TRBV4-3	.	.	CASSPWYSEDEKLFF	TGCGCCAGCAGCCCTTGGTATTCCGAGGATGAAAAACTGTTTTTT
14	TRBJ1-1	TRBV5-6	.	.	CASSFGGTNTEAFF	TGTGCCAGCAGCTTCGGGGGAACGAACACTGAAGCTTTCTTT
17	TRBJ1-1	TRBV7-9	.	TRBD1	CASSLGGQGARHTEAFF	TGTGCCAGCAGCTTAGGTGGACAGGGGGCGCGTCATACTGAAGCTTTCTTT
14	TRBJ2-2	TRBV6-5	.	.	CASSYLRGTGELFF	TGTGCCAGCAGTTATTTAAGGGGCACCGGGGAGCTGTTTTTT
16	TRBJ2-1	TRBV6-5	.	.	CASSSLAEFSYNEQFF	TGTGCCAGCAGTTCATTAGCGGAGTTCTCCTACAATGAGCAGTTCTTC
14	TRBJ2-1	TRBV6-5	.	TRBD2	CASSYREGYNEQFF	TGTGCCAGCAGTTACCGGGAGGGGTACAATGAGCAGTTCTTC
13	TRBJ1-1	TRBV27	.	.	CASSLRGNTEAFF	TGTGCCAGCAGTTTGCGGGGGAACACTGAAGCTTTCTTT
15	TRBJ2-1	TRBV28	.	TRBD2	CASSSTSGRADEQFF	TGTGCCAGCAGTTCGACTAGCGGGAGGGCCGATGAGCAGTTCTTC
17	TRBJ1-5	TRBV7-8	.	.	CASSLLMDTDSNQPQHF	TGTGCCAGCAGCTTATTGATGGACACCGATAGCAATCAGCCCCAGCATTTT
13	TRBJ2-3	TRBV29-1	.	TRBD1	CSVFQGAVLTQYF	TGCAGCGTTTTCCAGGGGGCTGTGCTAACGCAGTATTTT
13	TRBJ2-7	TRBV9	.	TRBD1	CASSGDRGYEQYF	TGTGCCAGCAGCGGGGACAGAGGGTACGAGCAGTACTTC
13	TRBJ2-7	TRBV27	.	.	CASSLWGPYEQYF	TGTGCCAGCAGTTTATGGGGGCCCTACGAGCAGTACTTC
15	TRBJ2-2	TRBV18	.	TRBD1	CASSPATGGFGELFF	TGTGCCAGCTCACCAGCGACAGGGGGCTTCGGGGAGCTGTTTTTT
12	TRBJ2-7	TRBV29-1	.	.	CSVEAGIYEQYF	TGCAGCGTTGAGGCAGGGATCTACGAGCAGTACTTC
16	TRBJ1-6	TRBV7-9	.	TRBD1	CASSLVRQGDNSPLHF	TGTGCCAGCAGCTTAGTGCGACAGGGGGATAATTCACCCCTCCACTTT
14	TRBJ2-7	TRBV10-3	.	.	CAIEEDSHIYGQYF	TGTGCCATCGAAGAAGACTCCCATATCTACGGGCAGTACTTC
14	TRBJ2-7	TRBV4-1	few	TRBD1	CASSQGRGSYEQYF	TGCGCCAGCAGCCAGGGCAGGGGGTCCTACGAGCAGTACTTC
15	TRBJ1-5	TRBV27	.	TRBD1	CASRLGGQGNQPQHF	TGTGCCAGCAGGTTGGGGGGACAGGGGAATCAGCCCCAGCATTTT
14	TRBJ2-3	TRBV27	.	.	CASSSIGRADTQYF	TGTGCCAGCAGTTCTATAGGCAGGGCGGATACGCAGTATTTT
16	TRBJ2-7	TRBV11-1	.	.	CASSPRHGGYSYEQYF	TGTGCCAGCAGCCCGAGACACGGCGGGTACTCCTACGAGCAGTACTTC
18	TRBJ2-2	TRBV7-7	.	TRBD1	CASSLALSGGIYTGELFF	TGTGCTAGCAGCTTAGCGTTGTCAGGGGGCATTTACACCGGGGAGCTGTTTTTT
12	TRBJ1-1	TRBV27	.	TRBD1	CASSSTGLGAFF	TGTGCCAGCAGTTCGACAGGGTTGGGAGCTTTCTTT
14	TRBJ2-1	TRBV7-6	.	.	CASSLPDSGNEQFF	TGTGCCAGCAGCTTACCTGATAGCGGCAATGAGCAGTTCTTC
14	TRBJ1-5	TRBV9	.	.	CASSVWEGNQPQHF	TGTGCCAGCAGCGTCTGGGAGGGCAATCAGCCCCAGCATTTT
17	TRBJ2-2	TRBV25-1	.	.	CASSEFRRGRRAGELFF	.